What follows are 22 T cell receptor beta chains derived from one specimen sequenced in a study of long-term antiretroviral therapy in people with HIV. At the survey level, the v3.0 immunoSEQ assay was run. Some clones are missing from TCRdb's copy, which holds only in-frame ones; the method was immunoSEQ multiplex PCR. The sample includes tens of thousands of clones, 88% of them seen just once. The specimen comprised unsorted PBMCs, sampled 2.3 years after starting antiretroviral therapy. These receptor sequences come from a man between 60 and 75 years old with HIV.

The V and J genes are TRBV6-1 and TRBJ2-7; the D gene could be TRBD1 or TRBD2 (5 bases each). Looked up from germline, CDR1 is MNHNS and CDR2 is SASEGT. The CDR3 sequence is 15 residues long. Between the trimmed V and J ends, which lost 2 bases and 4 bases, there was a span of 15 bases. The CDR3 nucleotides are TGTGCCAGCAGTGAATCGACCGGGACGGGGTACGAGCAGTACTTC. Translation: CASSESTGTGYEQYF.

DNA of the CDR3: TGTGCCAGCATTCGGCCAGGGTTCGACACTGAAGCTTTCTTT. Its translation: CASIRPGFDTEAFF. The chain combines TRBV6-6 with TRBJ1-1; D is perhaps TRBD1 (5 bases). This CDR3 is built from 14 residues. Between the trimmed V and J ends, which lost 7 bases and 3 bases, there was a span of 15 bases. CDR1 is MNHNY and CDR2 is SVGAGI in the germline V gene (reference sequence).

In DNA, the CDR3 is TGCGCCAGCAGCTTGGGTCGTAATCAGCCCCAGCATTTT. Protein sequence: CASSLGRNQPQHF. This sequence joins TRBV5-1 and TRBJ1-5, with D unclear. The CDR3 loop spans 13 amino acids. Germline V lookup: CDR1 SGHRS, CDR2 YFSETQ. The V and J ends lost 0 bases and 4 bases respectively, with 5 bases between them. The full variable domain, rest sourced from reference TRBV5-1 and TRBJ1-5, is KAGVTQTPRYLIKTRGQQVTLSCSPISGHRSVSWYQQTPGQGLQFLFEYFSETQRNKGNFPGRFSGRQFSNSRSEMNVSTLELGDSALYLCASSLGRNQPQHFGDGTRLSIL.

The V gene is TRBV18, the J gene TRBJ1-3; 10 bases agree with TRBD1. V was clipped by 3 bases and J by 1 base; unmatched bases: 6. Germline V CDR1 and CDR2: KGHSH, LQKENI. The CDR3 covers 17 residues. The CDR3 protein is CASSPPGTGASGNTIYF. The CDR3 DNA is TGTGCCAGCTCACCTCCCGGGACAGGGGCATCTGGAAACACCATATATTTT.

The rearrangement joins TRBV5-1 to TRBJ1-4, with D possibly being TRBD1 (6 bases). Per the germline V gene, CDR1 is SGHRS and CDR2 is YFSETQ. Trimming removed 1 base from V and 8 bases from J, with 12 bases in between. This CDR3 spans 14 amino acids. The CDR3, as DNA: TGCGCCAGCAGCTTGCAGACACAGGGCGAAAAACTGTTTTTT. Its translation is CASSLQTQGEKLFF.

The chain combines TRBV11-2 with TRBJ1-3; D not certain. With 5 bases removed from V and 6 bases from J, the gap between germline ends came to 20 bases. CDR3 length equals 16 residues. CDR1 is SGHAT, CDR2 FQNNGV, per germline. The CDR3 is CASSLQQYSGANTIYF. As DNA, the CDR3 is TGTGCCAGCAGCCTTCAACAGTACTCCGGTGCAAACACCATATATTTT. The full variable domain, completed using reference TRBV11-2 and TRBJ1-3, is EAGVAQSPRYKIIEKRQSVAFWCNPISGHATLYWYQQILGQGPKLLIQFQNNGVVDDSQLPKDRFSAERLKGVDSTLKIQPAKLEDSAVYLCASSLQQYSGANTIYFGEGSWLTVV.

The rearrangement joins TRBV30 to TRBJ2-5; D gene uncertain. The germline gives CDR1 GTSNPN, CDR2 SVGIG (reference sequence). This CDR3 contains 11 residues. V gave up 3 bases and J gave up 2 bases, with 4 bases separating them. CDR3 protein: CAWSWQETQYF. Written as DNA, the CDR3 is TGTGCCTGGAGCTGGCAAGAGACCCAGTACTTC.

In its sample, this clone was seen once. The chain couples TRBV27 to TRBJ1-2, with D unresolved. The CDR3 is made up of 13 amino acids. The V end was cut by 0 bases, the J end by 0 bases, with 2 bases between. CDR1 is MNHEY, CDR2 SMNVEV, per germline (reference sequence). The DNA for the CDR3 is TGTGCCAGCAGTTTATCGGCTAACTATGGCTACACCTTC. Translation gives CASSLSANYGYTF.

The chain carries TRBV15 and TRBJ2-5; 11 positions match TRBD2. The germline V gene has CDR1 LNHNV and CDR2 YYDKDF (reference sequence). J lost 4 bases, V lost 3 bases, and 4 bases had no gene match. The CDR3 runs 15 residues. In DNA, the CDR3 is TGTGCCACCAGCAGTTATCTAGCGGGGGGAGAGACCCAGTACTTC. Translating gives CATSSYLAGGETQYF.

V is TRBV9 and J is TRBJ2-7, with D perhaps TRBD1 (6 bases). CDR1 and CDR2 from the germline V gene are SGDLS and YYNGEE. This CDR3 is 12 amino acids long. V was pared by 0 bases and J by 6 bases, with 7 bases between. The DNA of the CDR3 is TGTGCCAGCAGCGTAGGGGGGCCCGAGCAGTACTTC. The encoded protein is CASSVGGPEQYF.

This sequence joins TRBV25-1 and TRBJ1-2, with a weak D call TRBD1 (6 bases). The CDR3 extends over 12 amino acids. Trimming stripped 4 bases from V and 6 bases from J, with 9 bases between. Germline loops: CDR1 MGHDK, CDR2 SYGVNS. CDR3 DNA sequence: TGTGCCAGCAGTGTGGGGGCGAATGGCTACACCTTC. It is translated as CASSVGANGYTF.

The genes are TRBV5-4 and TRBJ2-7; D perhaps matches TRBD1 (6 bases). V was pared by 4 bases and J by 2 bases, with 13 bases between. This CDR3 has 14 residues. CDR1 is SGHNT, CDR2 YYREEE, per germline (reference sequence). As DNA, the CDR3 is TGTGCCAGCAGCGTGGACAGTCGAACCTACGAGCAGTACTTC. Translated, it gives CASSVDSRTYEQYF.

CDR3 in amino acids: CASSVGSEMNTEAFF. The DNA of the CDR3 is TGTGCCAGCAGCGTAGGGTCTGAAATGAACACTGAAGCTTTCTTT. V is TRBV9 and J is TRBJ1-1, with D unclear. The CDR3 extends over 15 amino acids. V shed 0 bases and J shed 0 bases, with 9 bases lying between them. Germline loops: CDR1 SGDLS, CDR2 YYNGEE. The entire variable domain, with the rest obtained from reference TRBV9 and TRBJ1-1, is as follows: DSGVTQTPKHLITATGQRVTLRCSPRSGDLSVYWYQQSLDQGLQFLIQYYNGEERAKGNILERFSAQQFPDLHSELNLSSLELGDSALYFCASSVGSEMNTEAFFGQGTRLTVV.

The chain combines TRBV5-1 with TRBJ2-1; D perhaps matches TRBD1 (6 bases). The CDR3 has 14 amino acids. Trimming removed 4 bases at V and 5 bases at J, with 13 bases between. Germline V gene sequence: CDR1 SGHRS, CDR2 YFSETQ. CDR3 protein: CASSADSEDNEQFF. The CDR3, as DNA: TGCGCCAGCAGCGCGGACAGCGAGGACAATGAGCAGTTCTTC.

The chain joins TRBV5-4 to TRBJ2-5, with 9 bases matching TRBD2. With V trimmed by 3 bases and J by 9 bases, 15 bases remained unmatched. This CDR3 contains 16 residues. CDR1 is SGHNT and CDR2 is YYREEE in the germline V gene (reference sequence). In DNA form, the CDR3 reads TGTGCCAGCAGCTCCAGGGGGTCTAGCGGGAAGGTCCCCCAGTACTTC. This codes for CASSSRGSSGKVPQYF.

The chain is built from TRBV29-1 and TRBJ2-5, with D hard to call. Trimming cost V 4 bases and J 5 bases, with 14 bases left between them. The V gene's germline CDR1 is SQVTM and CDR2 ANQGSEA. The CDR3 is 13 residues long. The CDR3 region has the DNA TGCAGCGTTGCTCTAACTAATGGGGAGACCCAGTACTTC. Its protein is CSVALTNGETQYF.

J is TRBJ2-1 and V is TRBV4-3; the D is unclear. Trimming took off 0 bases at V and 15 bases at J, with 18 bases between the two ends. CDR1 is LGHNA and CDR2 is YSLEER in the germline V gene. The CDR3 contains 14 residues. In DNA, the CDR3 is TGCGCCAGCAGCCAAGATCTAACCCCCCGGTCGCGGTTCTTC. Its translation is CASSQDLTPRSRFF.

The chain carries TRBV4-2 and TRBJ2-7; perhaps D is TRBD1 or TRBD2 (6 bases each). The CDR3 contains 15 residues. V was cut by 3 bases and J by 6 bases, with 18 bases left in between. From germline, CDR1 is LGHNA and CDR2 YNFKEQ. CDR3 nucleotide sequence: TGTGCCAGCAGCCATCTAGGGGGGAGCTTTTCCGAGCAGTACTTC. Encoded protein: CASSHLGGSFSEQYF.

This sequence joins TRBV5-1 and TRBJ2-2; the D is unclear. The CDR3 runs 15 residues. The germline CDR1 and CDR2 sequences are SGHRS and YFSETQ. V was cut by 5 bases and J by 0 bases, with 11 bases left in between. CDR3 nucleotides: TGCGCCAGCAGAGTGCAAAGTTCGAACACCGGGGAGCTGTTTTTT. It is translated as CASRVQSSNTGELFF.

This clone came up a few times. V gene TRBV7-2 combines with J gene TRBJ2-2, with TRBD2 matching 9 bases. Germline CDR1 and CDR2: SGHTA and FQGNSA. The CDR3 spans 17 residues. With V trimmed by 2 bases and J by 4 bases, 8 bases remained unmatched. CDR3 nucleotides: TGTGCCAGCAGCTTATTGTCTAGCGGGGCGACCACCGGGGAGCTGTTTTTT. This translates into CASSLLSSGATTGELFF. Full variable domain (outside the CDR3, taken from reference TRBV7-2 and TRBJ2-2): GAGVSQSPSNKVTEKGKDVELRCDPISGHTALYWYRQSLGQGLEFLIYFQGNSAPDKSGLPSDRFSAERTGGSVSTLTIQRTQQEDSAVYLCASSLLSSGATTGELFFGEGSRLTVL.

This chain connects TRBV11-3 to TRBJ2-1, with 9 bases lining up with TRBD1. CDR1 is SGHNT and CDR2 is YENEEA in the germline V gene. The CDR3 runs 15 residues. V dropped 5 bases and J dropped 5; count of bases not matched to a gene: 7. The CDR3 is CASSPRTGDNNEQFF. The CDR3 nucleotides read TGTGCCAGCAGCCCTAGGACAGGGGATAACAATGAGCAGTTCTTC.

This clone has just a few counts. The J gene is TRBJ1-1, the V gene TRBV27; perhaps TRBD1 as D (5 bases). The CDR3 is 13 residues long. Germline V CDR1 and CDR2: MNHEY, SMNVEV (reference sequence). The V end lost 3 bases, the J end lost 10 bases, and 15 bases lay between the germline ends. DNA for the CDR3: TGTGCCAGCAGTTTGGGACCCCGCAGAGTAGCTTTCTTT. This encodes CASSLGPRRVAFF.